The rows below give T cell receptor beta chains drawn from one sample of a study of blood T cell repertoires in COVID-19. Sequencing was performed with immunoSEQ multiplex PCR; in TCRdb, only in-frame clones are kept and a portion is missing. Of about 240,000 clones in the sample, around 84% were seen once. The source material was peripheral blood. These receptors originate from a young woman with acute or convalescent COVID-19. The CDR3 runs from the conserved cysteine through the conserved F or W. D genes are given only for firm matches. Some rows mark clone size as missing; the rest say once, few, many or name a class of expanded clone.

J,D,V,size,CDR3,DNA
TRBJ2-2,TRBD1,TRBV11-2,-,CASSSRGLVGPGELFF,TGTGCCAGCAGCTCCAGGGGGCTAGTTGGTCCCGGGGAGCTGTTTTTT
TRBJ1-1,TRBD1,TRBV27,-,CASSRTGRNTEAFF,TGTGCCAGCAGTCGGACAGGGAGGAACACTGAAGCTTTCTTT
TRBJ1-2,TRBD1,TRBV6-5,-,CASSYYGTGNYGYTF,TGTGCCAGCAGTTACTATGGGACAGGGAACTATGGCTACACCTTC
TRBJ2-1,-,TRBV9,-,CASSVVGRDHEQFF,TGTGCCAGCAGCGTAGTAGGGCGGGACCATGAGCAGTTCTTC
TRBJ2-7,-,TRBV25-1,-,CASIAAGYEQYF,TGTGCCAGCATAGCAGCCGGGTACGAGCAGTACTTC
TRBJ1-2,TRBD1,TRBV7-9,-,CASSGLTGNYGYTF,TGTGCCAGCAGCGGATTGACAGGGAACTATGGCTACACCTTC
TRBJ2-7,TRBD1,TRBV7-2,-,CASSLESGGQGSYEQYF,TGTGCCAGCAGCTTAGAATCGGGGGGACAGGGATCCTACGAGCAGTACTTC
TRBJ2-3,-,TRBV6-2/TRBV6-3,-,CASSGRLGITDTQYF,TGTGCCAGCAGCGGACGACTAGGAATCACAGATACGCAGTATTTT
TRBJ2-4,-,TRBV7-9,-,CASSLANRAGNIQYF,TGTGCCAGCAGCTTAGCGAACAGGGCGGGAAACATTCAGTACTTC
TRBJ2-3,TRBD2,TRBV30,-,CAWDSIRTSGRYDVGPDTQYF,TGTGCCTGGGACTCGATCCGGACTAGCGGGAGGTATGATGTGGGTCCAGATACGCAGTATTTT
TRBJ1-3,-,TRBV18,-,CASSPPGGYGGNTIYF,TGTGCCAGCTCACCACCCGGGGGATATGGAGGAAACACCATATATTTT
TRBJ2-1,TRBD2,TRBV9,-,CASSVGGRSYNEQFF,TGTGCCAGCAGCGTAGGCGGGAGGTCCTACAATGAGCAGTTCTTC
TRBJ2-1,-,TRBV12-3/TRBV12-4,few,CASRGGSYNEQFF,TGTGCCAGCCGGGGAGGTTCCTACAATGAGCAGTTCTTC
TRBJ2-7,TRBD2,TRBV25-1,-,CASRLAGGYEQYF,TGTGCCAGCCGGTTAGCGGGAGGGTACGAGCAGTACTTC
TRBJ2-5,TRBD1,TRBV6-5,once,CASTEPGQGKETQYF,TGTGCCAGCACGGAACCGGGACAGGGAAAAGAGACCCAGTACTTC
TRBJ1-1,TRBD1,TRBV18,-,CASSPDRGYTEAFF,TGTGCCAGCTCACCAGACAGGGGGTACACTGAAGCTTTCTTT
TRBJ2-3,-,TRBV12-5,-,CASGLGISGHGDTQYF,TGTGCTAGTGGTTTGGGAATCAGCGGGCATGGGGATACGCAGTATTTT
TRBJ2-1,TRBD2,TRBV3-1/TRBV3-2,-,CASSQEGAGVGSYNEQFF,TGTGCCAGCAGCCAAGAGGGAGCGGGAGTAGGTTCCTACAATGAGCAGTTCTTC
TRBJ2-7,-,TRBV18,-,CASSPNRREGYEQYF,TGTGCCAGCTCACCAAATCGCCGGGAAGGTTACGAGCAGTACTTC
TRBJ1-6,-,TRBV6-5,-,CASSSGSWSPLHF,TGTGCCAGCAGCTCGGGGTCTTGGTCACCCCTCCACTTT
TRBJ2-3,TRBD2,TRBV28,-,CASSLLGASGSADTQYF,TGTGCCAGCAGTCTTCTCGGAGCTAGCGGGAGTGCAGATACGCAGTATTTT
TRBJ2-2,-,TRBV29-1,-,CSVKQGGAAGELFF,TGCAGCGTCAAACAGGGAGGGGCGGCCGGGGAGCTGTTTTTT
TRBJ2-1,TRBD2,TRBV7-9,few,CASSLNSGSRDEQFF,TGTGCCAGCAGCTTGAATAGCGGGAGTCGGGATGAGCAGTTCTTC
TRBJ1-5,TRBD1,TRBV10-2,few,CASSPGTGIQPQHF,TGCGCCAGCAGCCCCGGGACAGGGATACAGCCCCAGCATTTT
TRBJ2-1,TRBD2,TRBV30,-,CAWAGLAGVGGGEQFF,TGTGCCTGGGCCGGACTAGCGGGAGTAGGGGGCGGTGAGCAGTTCTTC
TRBJ1-4,TRBD1,TRBV27,-,CASSPRTGSNEKLFF,TGTGCCAGCAGTCCGCGGACAGGGAGTAATGAAAAACTGTTTTTT
TRBJ1-6,-,TRBV30,-,CAWRFGSSYNSPLHF,TGTGCCTGGCGCTTCGGGAGCTCCTATAATTCACCCCTCCACTTT
TRBJ2-7,-,TRBV28,few,CASKLVFSYEQYF,TGTGCCAGCAAGCTGGTGTTCTCCTACGAGCAGTACTTC
TRBJ1-1,-,TRBV11-2,-,CASSPVNTEAFF,TGTGCCAGCAGCCCAGTGAACACTGAAGCTTTCTTT
TRBJ2-7,TRBD2,TRBV10-3,-,CAISESEGLADEQYF,TGTGCCATCAGTGAGTCGGAAGGACTAGCCGACGAGCAGTACTTC
TRBJ2-7,TRBD2,TRBV5-1,few,CASSLAGGSSYEQYF,TGCGCCAGCAGTTTAGCGGGAGGGAGCTCCTACGAGCAGTACTTC
TRBJ2-1,TRBD2,TRBV7-9,-,CASSLTSDYNEQFF,TGTGCCAGCAGCCTTACTAGCGACTACAATGAGCAGTTCTTC
TRBJ2-1,-,TRBV5-1,-,CASSFETRLGNEQFF,TGCGCCAGCAGCTTTGAGACTAGACTAGGTAATGAGCAGTTCTTC
TRBJ1-2,TRBD1,TRBV7-3,-,CASSPSTGDYGYTF,TGTGCCAGCAGCCCCTCGACAGGGGACTATGGCTACACCTTC
TRBJ1-5,TRBD1,TRBV29-1,-,CSVAETGDSQPQHF,TGCAGCGTTGCAGAGACAGGGGATTCTCAGCCCCAGCATTTT
TRBJ2-1,-,TRBV12-3/TRBV12-4,once,CASSYTRGEQFF,TGTGCCAGCAGTTATACACGGGGTGAGCAGTTCTTC
TRBJ2-5,TRBD2,TRBV6-6,once,CASSLLAGVETQYF,TGTGCCAGCAGCCTACTAGCGGGAGTTGAGACCCAGTACTTC
TRBJ1-4,TRBD1,TRBV4-2,-,CASSQRGQTNEKLFF,TGTGCCAGCAGCCAGCGGGGACAGACTAATGAAAAACTGTTTTTT
TRBJ1-2,TRBD1,TRBV2,-,CASNQDRGDYGYTF,TGTGCCAGCAACCAGGACAGGGGGGACTATGGCTACACCTTC
TRBJ2-7,TRBD2,TRBV30,-,CAWSRAGGPYEQYF,TGTGCCTGGAGTCGGGCGGGAGGACCCTACGAGCAGTACTTC
TRBJ1-5,-,TRBV29-1,few,CSVEEYSNQPQHF,TGCAGCGTTGAGGAGTATAGCAATCAGCCCCAGCATTTT
TRBJ1-5,-,TRBV18,once,CASSTMGQSVQPQHF,TGTGCCAGCTCAACAATGGGACAATCGGTTCAGCCCCAGCATTTT
TRBJ2-7,-,TRBV6-5,-,CASSYVDGNSYEQYF,TGTGCCAGCAGTTACGTCGACGGGAACTCCTACGAGCAGTACTTC
TRBJ2-1,TRBD1,TRBV11-3,-,CASSPGTGVHNEQFF,TGTGCCAGCAGCCCCGGGACAGGGGTACACAATGAGCAGTTCTTC
TRBJ2-1,TRBD2,TRBV9,-,CASSVGAGAYNEQFF,TGTGCCAGCAGCGTAGGGGCGGGAGCTTACAATGAGCAGTTCTTC
TRBJ2-1,TRBD2,TRBV29-1,-,CSVGTGLAGPRPVFF,TGCAGCGTAGGCACCGGACTAGCGGGACCACGGCCAGTGTTCTTC
TRBJ2-1,TRBD1,TRBV27,-,CASSGGQGSYNEQFF,TGTGCCAGCAGTGGGGGACAGGGATCCTACAATGAGCAGTTCTTC
TRBJ2-7,-,TRBV14,-,CASSQASDEQYF,TGTGCCAGCAGCCAAGCGAGCGACGAGCAGTACTTC
TRBJ1-6,-,TRBV28,-,CASSLRGSARRLPLHF,TGTGCCAGCAGTTTGAGGGGGTCCGCTCGCAGGTTGCCCCTCCACTTT
TRBJ2-7,TRBD1,TRBV9,-,CASSGGTGVREQYF,TGTGCCAGCAGCGGCGGGACAGGGGTAAGGGAGCAGTACTTC
TRBJ1-1,TRBD1,TRBV29-1,-,CSGGQEHTEAFF,TGCAGCGGAGGACAGGAGCACACTGAAGCTTTCTTT
TRBJ2-1,-,TRBV2,-,CASTQTYEQFF,TGTGCCAGCACCCAAACCTACGAGCAGTTCTTC
TRBJ1-1,TRBD1,TRBV4-3,-,CASSPMTGEGTEAFF,TGCGCCAGCAGCCCTATGACAGGGGAAGGGACTGAAGCTTTCTTT
TRBJ1-1,TRBD1,TRBV7-6,-,CASSLAGGRTGVTEAFF,TGTGCCAGCAGCTTAGCGGGGGGTAGGACAGGGGTCACTGAAGCTTTCTTT
TRBJ2-2,-,TRBV19,-,CASSTTPHGELFF,TGTGCCAGTAGTACCACTCCCCACGGGGAGCTGTTTTTT